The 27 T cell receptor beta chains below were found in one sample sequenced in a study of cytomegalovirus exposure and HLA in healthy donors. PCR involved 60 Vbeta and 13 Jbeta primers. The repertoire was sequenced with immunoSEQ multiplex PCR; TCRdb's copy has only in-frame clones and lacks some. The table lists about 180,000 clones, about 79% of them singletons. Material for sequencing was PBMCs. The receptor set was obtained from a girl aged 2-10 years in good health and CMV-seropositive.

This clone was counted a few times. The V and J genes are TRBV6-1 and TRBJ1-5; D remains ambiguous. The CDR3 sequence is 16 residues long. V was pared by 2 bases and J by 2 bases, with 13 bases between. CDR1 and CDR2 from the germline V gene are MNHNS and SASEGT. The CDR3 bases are TGTGCCAGCAGTGAATTGAGGGATGGAGGCAATCAGCCCCAGCATTTT. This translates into CASSELRDGGNQPQHF.

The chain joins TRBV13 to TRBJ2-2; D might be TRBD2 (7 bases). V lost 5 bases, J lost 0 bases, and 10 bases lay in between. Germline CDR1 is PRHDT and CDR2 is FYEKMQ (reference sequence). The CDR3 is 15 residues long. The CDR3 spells CASSTGGPNTGELFF. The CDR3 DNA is TGTGCCAGCAGCACCGGGGGGCCGAACACCGGGGAGCTGTTTTTT.

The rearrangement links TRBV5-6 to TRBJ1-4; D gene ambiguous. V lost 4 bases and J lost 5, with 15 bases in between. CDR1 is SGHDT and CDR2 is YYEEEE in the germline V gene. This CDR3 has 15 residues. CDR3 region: CASSPRPEGNEKLFF. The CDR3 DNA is TGTGCCAGCAGCCCGCGCCCAGAGGGCAATGAAAAACTGTTTTTT.

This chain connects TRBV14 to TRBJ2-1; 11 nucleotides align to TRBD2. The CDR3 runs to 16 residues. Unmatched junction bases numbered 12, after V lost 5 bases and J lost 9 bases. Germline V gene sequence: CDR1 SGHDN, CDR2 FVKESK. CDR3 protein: CASSRRGLAETSEQFF. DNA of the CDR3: TGTGCCAGCAGCAGACGGGGACTAGCGGAAACAAGTGAGCAGTTCTTC.

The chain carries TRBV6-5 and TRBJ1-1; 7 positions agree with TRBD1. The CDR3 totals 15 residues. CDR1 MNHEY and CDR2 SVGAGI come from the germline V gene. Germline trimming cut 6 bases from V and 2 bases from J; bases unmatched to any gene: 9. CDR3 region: CASSASGQTNTEAFF. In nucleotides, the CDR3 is TGTGCCAGCAGCGCCTCGGGACAGACTAACACTGAAGCTTTCTTT.

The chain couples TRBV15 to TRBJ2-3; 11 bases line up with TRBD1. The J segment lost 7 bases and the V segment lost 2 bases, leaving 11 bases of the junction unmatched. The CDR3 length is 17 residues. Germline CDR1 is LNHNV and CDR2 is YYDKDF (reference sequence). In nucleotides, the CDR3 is TGTGCCACCAGCAGATCCGGACAGGGGGCCGTCCAACATACGCAGTATTTT. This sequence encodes CATSRSGQGAVQHTQYF.

The CDR3 DNA reads TGTGCCAGCAGCTTGGGGACAGGGCACACCGGGGAGCTGTTTTTT. This translates into CASSLGTGHTGELFF. This chain uses TRBV5-6 with TRBJ2-2, with 8 bases that match TRBD1. The trim removed 0 bases at V and 3 bases at J, leaving 1 base unmatched. CDR1 is SGHDT, CDR2 YYEEEE, per germline. This CDR3 has 15 amino acids.

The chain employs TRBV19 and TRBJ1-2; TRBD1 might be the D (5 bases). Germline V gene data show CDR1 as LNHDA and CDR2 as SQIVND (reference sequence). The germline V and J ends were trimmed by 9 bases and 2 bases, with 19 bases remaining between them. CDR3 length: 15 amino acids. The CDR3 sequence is CASRQGAGPNYGYTF. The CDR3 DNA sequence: TGTGCCAGCCGTCAAGGAGCAGGGCCCAACTATGGCTACACCTTC.

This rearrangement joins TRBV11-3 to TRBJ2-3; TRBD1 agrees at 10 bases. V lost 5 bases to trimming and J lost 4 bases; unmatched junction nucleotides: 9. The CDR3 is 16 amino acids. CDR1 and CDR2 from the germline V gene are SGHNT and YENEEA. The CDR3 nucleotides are TGTGCCAGCAGCACCGGACAGGGGGAAAGACCAGATACGCAGTATTTT. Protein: CASSTGQGERPDTQYF.

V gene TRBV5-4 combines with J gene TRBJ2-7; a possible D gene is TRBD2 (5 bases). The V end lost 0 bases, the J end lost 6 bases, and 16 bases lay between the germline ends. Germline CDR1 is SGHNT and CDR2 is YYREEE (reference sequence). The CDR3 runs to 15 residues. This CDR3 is CASSLVTSRVGEQYF. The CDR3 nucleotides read TGTGCCAGCAGCTTGGTAACTAGTCGGGTGGGCGAGCAGTACTTC.

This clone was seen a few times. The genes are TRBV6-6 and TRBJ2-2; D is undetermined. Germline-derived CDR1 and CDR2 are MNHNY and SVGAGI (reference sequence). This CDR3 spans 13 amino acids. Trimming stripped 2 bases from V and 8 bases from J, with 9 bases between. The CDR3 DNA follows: TGTGCCAGCAGTTACCGAGGAGAGGGGGAGCTGTTTTTT. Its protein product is CASSYRGEGELFF.

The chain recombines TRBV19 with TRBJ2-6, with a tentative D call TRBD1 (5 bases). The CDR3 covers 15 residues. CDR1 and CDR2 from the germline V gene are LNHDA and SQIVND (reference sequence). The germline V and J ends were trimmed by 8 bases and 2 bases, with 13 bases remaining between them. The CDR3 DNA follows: TGTGCCAGTTCAAGAAGGGGCACTGGGGCCAACGTCCTGACTTTC. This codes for CASSRRGTGANVLTF.

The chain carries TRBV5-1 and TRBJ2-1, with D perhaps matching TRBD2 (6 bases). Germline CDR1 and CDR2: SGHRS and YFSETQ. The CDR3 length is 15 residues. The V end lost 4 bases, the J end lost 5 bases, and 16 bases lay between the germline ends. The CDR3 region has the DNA TGCGCCAGCAGCCCGACTAGTCAGCGGAACAATGAGCAGTTCTTC. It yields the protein CASSPTSQRNNEQFF.

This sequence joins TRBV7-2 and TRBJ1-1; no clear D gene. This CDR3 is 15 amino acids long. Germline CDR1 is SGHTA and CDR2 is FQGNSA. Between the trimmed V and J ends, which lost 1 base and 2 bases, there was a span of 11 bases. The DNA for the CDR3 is TGTGCCAGCAGCTTAGGACGAGGCCTAAACACTGAAGCTTTCTTT. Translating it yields CASSLGRGLNTEAFF.

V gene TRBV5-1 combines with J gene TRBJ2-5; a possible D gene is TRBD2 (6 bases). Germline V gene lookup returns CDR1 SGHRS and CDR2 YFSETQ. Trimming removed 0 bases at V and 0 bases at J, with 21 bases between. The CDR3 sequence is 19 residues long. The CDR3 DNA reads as TGCGCCAGCAGCTTGGGACCGGCCTGGCAGGGAGGTTACCAAGAGACCCAGTACTTC. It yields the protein CASSLGPAWQGGYQETQYF.

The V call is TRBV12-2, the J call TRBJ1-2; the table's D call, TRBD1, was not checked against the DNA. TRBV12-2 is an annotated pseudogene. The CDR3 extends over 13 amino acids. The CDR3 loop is CASRLGGQGGYTF. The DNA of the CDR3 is TGTGCAAGTCGCTTAGGGGGGCAGGGAGGCTACACCTTC.

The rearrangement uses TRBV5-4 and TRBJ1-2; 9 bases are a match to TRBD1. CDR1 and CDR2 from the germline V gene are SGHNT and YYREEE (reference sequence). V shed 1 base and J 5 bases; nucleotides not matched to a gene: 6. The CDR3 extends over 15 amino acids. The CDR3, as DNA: TGTGCCAGCAGCTTGAGACAGGGGGAAGTTTATGGCTACACCTTC. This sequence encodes CASSLRQGEVYGYTF.

The chain's CDR3 is CSAQLADTQYF. CDR3 bases: TGCAGTGCGCAACTAGCAGATACGCAGTATTTT. The genes are TRBV20-1 and TRBJ2-3; TRBD2 might be the D (5 bases). The CDR3 runs 11 residues. Germline V gene data show CDR1 as DFQATT and CDR2 as SNEGSKA (reference sequence). V was trimmed by 6 bases and J by 4 bases, leaving 8 bases between them.

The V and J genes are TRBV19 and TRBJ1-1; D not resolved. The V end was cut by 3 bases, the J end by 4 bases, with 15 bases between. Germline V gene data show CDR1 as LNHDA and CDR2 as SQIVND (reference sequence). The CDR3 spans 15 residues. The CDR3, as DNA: TGTGCCAGTAGTATCCCCTTTTCTCTGTCCACTGAAGCTTTCTTT. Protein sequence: CASSIPFSLSTEAFF.

The DNA for the CDR3 is TGTGCCATCAGTGAGTCAGAGGCAGGGTTGAACACTGAAGCTTTCTTT. Translation: CAISESEAGLNTEAFF. This chain joins TRBV10-3 and TRBJ1-1; tentative D call: TRBD1 (5 bases). The CDR3 contains 16 residues. Trimming shortened V by 0 bases and J by 0 bases, and 11 bases separated the two germline ends. The germline V gene encodes CDR1 ENHRY and CDR2 SYGVKD.

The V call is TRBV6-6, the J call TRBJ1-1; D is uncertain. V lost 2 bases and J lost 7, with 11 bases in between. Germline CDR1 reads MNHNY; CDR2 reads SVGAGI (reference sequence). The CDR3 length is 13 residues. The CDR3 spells CASSYRGSSEAFF. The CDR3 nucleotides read TGTGCCAGCAGTTACCGAGGCAGTAGTGAAGCTTTCTTT.

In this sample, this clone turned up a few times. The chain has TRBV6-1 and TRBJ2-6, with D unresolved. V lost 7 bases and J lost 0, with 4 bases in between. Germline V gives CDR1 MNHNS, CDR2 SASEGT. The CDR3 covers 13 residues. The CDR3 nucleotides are TGTGCCAGCACCATCTCTGGGGCCAACGTCCTGACTTTC. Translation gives CASTISGANVLTF.

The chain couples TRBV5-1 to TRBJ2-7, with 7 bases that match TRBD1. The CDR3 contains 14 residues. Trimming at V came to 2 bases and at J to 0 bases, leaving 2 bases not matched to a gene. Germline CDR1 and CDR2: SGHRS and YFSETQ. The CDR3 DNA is TGCGCCAGCAGCTTCACAGGGGTCTCCTACGAGCAGTACTTC. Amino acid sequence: CASSFTGVSYEQYF.

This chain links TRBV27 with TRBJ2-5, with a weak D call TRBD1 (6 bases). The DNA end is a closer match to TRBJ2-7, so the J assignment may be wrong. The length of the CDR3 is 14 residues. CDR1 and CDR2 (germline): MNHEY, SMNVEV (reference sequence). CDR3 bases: TGTGCCAGCAGTTTAGGCAGGGGCGCGAACGAGCAGTACTTC. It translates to CASSLGRGANEQYF.

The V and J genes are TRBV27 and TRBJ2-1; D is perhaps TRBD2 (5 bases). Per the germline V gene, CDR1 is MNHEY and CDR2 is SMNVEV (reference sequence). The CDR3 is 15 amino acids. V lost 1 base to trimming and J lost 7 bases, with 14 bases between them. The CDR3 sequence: CASSLFSAIANEQFF. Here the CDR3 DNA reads TGTGCCAGCAGTTTATTCTCAGCCATAGCGAATGAGCAGTTCTTC.

The CDR3 spells CASSLLAGALGELFF. In DNA, the CDR3 is TGTGCCAGCAGCTTACTAGCGGGAGCTCTCGGGGAGCTGTTTTTT. The chain combines TRBV5-4 with TRBJ2-2; TRBD2 matches at 11 bases. Looked up from germline, CDR1 is SGHNT and CDR2 is YYREEE (reference sequence). V lost 2 bases to trimming and J lost 7 bases; unmatched junction nucleotides: 4. The CDR3 is 15 amino acids.

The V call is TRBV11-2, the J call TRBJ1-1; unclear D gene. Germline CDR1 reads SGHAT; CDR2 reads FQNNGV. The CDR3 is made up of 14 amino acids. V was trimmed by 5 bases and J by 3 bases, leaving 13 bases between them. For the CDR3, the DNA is TGTGCCAGCAGCCGAGCCGTTTTGGACACTGAAGCTTTCTTT. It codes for CASSRAVLDTEAFF.